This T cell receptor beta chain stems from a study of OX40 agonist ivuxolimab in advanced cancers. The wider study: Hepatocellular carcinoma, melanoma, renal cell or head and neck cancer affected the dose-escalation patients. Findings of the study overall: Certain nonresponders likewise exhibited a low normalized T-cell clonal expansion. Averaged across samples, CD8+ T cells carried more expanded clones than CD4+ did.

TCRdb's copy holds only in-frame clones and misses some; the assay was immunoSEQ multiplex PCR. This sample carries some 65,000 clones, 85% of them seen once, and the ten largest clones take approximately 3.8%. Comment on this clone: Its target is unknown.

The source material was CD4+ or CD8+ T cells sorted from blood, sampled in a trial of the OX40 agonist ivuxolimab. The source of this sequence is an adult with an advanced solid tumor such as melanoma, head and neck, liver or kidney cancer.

CDR3 loop: CASSLEGSSYNEQFF. The CDR3 DNA reads as TGTGCCAGCAGCTTGGAGGGTAGCTCCTACAATGAGCAGTTCTTC. The chain joins TRBV5-4 to TRBJ2-1; the D is unclear. CDR3 size: 15 residues. CDR1 and CDR2 (germline): SGHNT, YYREEE (reference sequence). Trimming took 0 bases from V and 0 from J, leaving 7 bases between them.